This TCR beta chain was found in a study of T cells after yellow fever vaccination. Study-level background: When fractions had low cell numbers, they were prepared with SMART-Seq v4 Ultra Low Input. Study outcomes and limitations: Only a small proportion of the clonotypes turned up in both the CD4 and the CD8 compartments, likely arising from convergent recombination. The secondary T-cell response peaked on day 5, not day 15, but was weaker.

This clonotype was seen a handful of times. Its target is unknown. Universal primer sites and UMIs were introduced during 5'RACE template-switching synthesis of TCR cDNA. Via MiXCR, TCRdb re-called the 5' RACE reads, giving one row per CDR3 protein. The sample records around 150,000 distinct CDR3 sequences, 6% to 7.5% being singletons. CDR1 is MNHNS and CDR2 is SASEGT in the germline V gene. V was trimmed by 7 bases and J by 0 bases, leaving 15 bases between them. The CDR3 loop spans 15 amino acids. Sequenced here: CD4+ T cells sorted from PBMCs, sampled less than 6 days after the first yellow fever vaccination. This clonotype was obtained from a man aged 18 to 30 who received the YFV17D yellow fever vaccine. The gene calls are TRBV6-1 and TRBJ1-2, with a weak D call TRBD1 (6 bases). DNA for the CDR3: TGTGCCAGCATCTCACTGGACAGATCTAACTATGGCTACACCTTC. Protein sequence: CASISLDRSNYGYTF.